This T cell receptor (beta chain) was sequenced for a study of cytomegalovirus exposure and HLA in healthy donors. TCRdb's copy holds only in-frame clones and misses some; the assay was immunoSEQ multiplex PCR. The data hold some 45,000 clones, with roughly 94% observed a single time. Points on this clone: Its antigen is undetermined.

Study-wide results and caveats: The listing of 150 to 200 TCR beta chains classed them as cytomegalovirus-associated.

The sample taken for sequencing was PBMCs. The sequence was collected from a woman in her late teens or twenties in good health and CMV-seropositive.

The CDR3 sequence is CASSLSYGRQGNNEKLFF. CDR3 in DNA: TGTGCCAGCAGCTTAAGTTATGGGCGACAGGGAAATAATGAAAAACTGTTTTTT. V and J are TRBV11-3 and TRBJ1-4, with 7 nucleotides matching TRBD1. The ends lost 2 bases at V and 4 bases at J; junction bases unmatched: 13. Germline CDR1 reads SGHNT; CDR2 reads YENEEA. The CDR3 is made up of 18 amino acids.